This TCR beta chain was sequenced during a study of blood T cell repertoires in COVID-19. Whole-study context: COVID-19 samples, acute and convalescent, were from the United States, Italy and Spain. Sample material is recorded as cDNA or gDNA derived from T cells, B-cell-depleted T cells, or PBMCs.

In the original processing: Estimated nucleated cell counts came from reference gene primer amplification. TCRdb keeps only in-frame clones here, not all; method: immunoSEQ multiplex PCR. That table is the source of V, J and clone size, and D and trimming were worked out from the DNA. The sample lists fewer than 400,000 clones, roughly 88% occurring once. Cohorts were assigned according to the clinical history that participants reported. V dropped 6 bases and J dropped 2; count of bases not matched to a gene: 1. CDR1 LNHDA and CDR2 SQIVND come from the germline V gene (reference sequence). The CDR3 consists of 14 residues.

The sequence was collected from a man aged 30-40 years who had recovered from COVID-19. The rearrangement uses TRBV19 and TRBJ1-3; 10 positions agree with TRBD1. Sequencing was carried out using PBMCs or T cells enriched from blood (not recorded which). As DNA, the CDR3 is TGTGCCAGTAGCGGACAGGGGGCTGGAAACACCATATATTTT. Amino acids: CASSGQGAGNTIYF.